These T cell receptor beta chains were read from a single sample in a study of T cell changes during pregnancy in multiple sclerosis. Here immunoSEQ multiplex PCR was the method, and the copy in TCRdb shows in-frame clones only, minus some. The sample records under 50,000 clones, 88% being singletons. The sample was CD8+ T cells from peripheral blood mononuclear cells, taken in the first trimester of pregnancy. The receptors derive from a female donor with multiple sclerosis, enrolled in a pregnancy study. Each CDR3 is given with its conserved first and last residue. The D gene is left open where the match is weak. The size entry is marked missing in some rows and otherwise reads once, few, many or a size class.

j_gene | v_gene | d_gene | abundance | CDR3nt | CDR3aa
TRBJ2-2 | TRBV9 | TRBD1 | . | TGTGCCAGCAGCCCCTGGGGACAGGGTAACACCGGGGAGCTGTTTTTT | CASSPWGQGNTGELFF
TRBJ2-1 | TRBV13 | TRBD2 | once | TGTGCCAGCAGCCGCCAGCGACTAGCGGGGGGGTTTAGCTCCTACAATGAGCAGTTCTTC | CASSRQRLAGGFSSYNEQFF
TRBJ2-7 | TRBV6-5 | TRBD1 | . | TGTGCCAGCAGTTTCCGGGGGACAGGGATTTACTACGAGCAGTACTTC | CASSFRGTGIYYEQYF
TRBJ2-1 | TRBV27 | . | . | TGTGCCAGCAGTTTATCGAGCCCCAATGAGCAGTTCTTC | CASSLSSPNEQFF
TRBJ2-6 | TRBV23-1 | TRBD1 | once | TGCGCCAGCAGTCAATCGTTCGCCCGGGACAGGGAGTTCCCTGGGGCCAACGTCCTGACTTTC | CASSQSFARDREFPGANVLTF
TRBJ2-7 | TRBV6-6 | . | . | TGTGCCAGCAGTGGGGATTGGACAGCGGGGTACGAGCAGTACTTC | CASSGDWTAGYEQYF
TRBJ1-5 | TRBV7-9 | . | . | TGTGCCAGCAGTCAACAGAGTTTCGGCAATCAGCCCCAGCATTTT | CASSQQSFGNQPQHF
TRBJ2-1 | TRBV7-6 | . | . | TGTGCCAGCAGCTTACTCCTACCAGGGGATGAGCAGTTCTTC | CASSLLLPGDEQFF
TRBJ2-7 | TRBV6-1 | . | . | TGTGCCAGCAAGCGCGGCGCCCTCGAGCAGTACTTC | CASKRGALEQYF
TRBJ1-5 | TRBV2 | . | . | TGTGCCAGCACCGGAGCGGGAGGTGTGAGCAATCAGCCCCAGCATTTT | CASTGAGGVSNQPQHF
TRBJ2-3 | TRBV10-3 | TRBD2 | . | TGTGCCATCAGTTCCGGACTAGCGGGGGTCCCTAGCACAGATACGCAGTATTTT | CAISSGLAGVPSTDTQYF
TRBJ2-5 | TRBV2 | . | . | TGTGCCAGCTGGGCCCAGGGACACGGGTCCCAGTACTTC | CASWAQGHGSQYF
TRBJ1-5 | TRBV4-1 | . | . | TGCGCCAGCAGCCAAGAACAGTTCAATCAGCCCCAGCATTTT | CASSQEQFNQPQHF
TRBJ1-3 | TRBV14 | . | few | TGTGCCAGCGGCCGTACAGGGCGAGGAAACACCATATATTTT | CASGRTGRGNTIYF
TRBJ1-5 | TRBV19 | . | . | TGTGCCAGTATGCAGGGATTCAATCAGCCCCAGCATTTT | CASMQGFNQPQHF
TRBJ1-2 | TRBV7-8 | . | . | TGTGCCAGCAGCTCAACCTTTGCGGGGGTCTATGGCTACACCTTC | CASSSTFAGVYGYTF
TRBJ1-2 | TRBV20-1 | . | . | TGCAGTGCCACGAGTGGCTACACCTTC | CSATSGYTF
TRBJ2-7 | TRBV7-2 | TRBD1 | . | TGTGCCAGCAGCTCCCAACCTTTGGGACAGTGGACTTACGAGCAGTACTTC | CASSSQPLGQWTYEQYF
TRBJ1-2 | TRBV7-3 | . | . | TGTGCCAGCAGCTTAGGGCAGGGGTCTCGTAACTATGGCTACACCTTC | CASSLGQGSRNYGYTF
TRBJ1-6 | TRBV4-1 | . | . | TGCGCCAGCAGCCAAGACTCAGGCCCGAATTCACCCCTCCACTTT | CASSQDSGPNSPLHF
TRBJ1-3 | TRBV7-8 | . | . | TGTGCCAGCAGCTTAGGCAGCTCTGGAAACACCATATATTTT | CASSLGSSGNTIYF
TRBJ1-1 | TRBV4-3 | . | . | TGCGCCAGCAGCCAAGATCCGGGGATCACTGAAGCTTTCTTT | CASSQDPGITEAFF
TRBJ2-1 | TRBV9 | TRBD2 | . | TGTGCCAGCAGCGGGCCGGCGGCTAGCGGGGGGTTCTACAATGAGCAGTTCTTC | CASSGPAASGGFYNEQFF
TRBJ2-7 | TRBV12-5 | . | . | TGTGCTAGTGGTTTGGCCCCCCTTGAGCAGTACTTC | CASGLAPLEQYF
TRBJ1-1 | TRBV6-5 | TRBD1 | . | TGTGCCAGCACCACGGGGGACAGCAACACTGAAGCTTTCTTT | CASTTGDSNTEAFF
TRBJ2-5 | TRBV4-2 | TRBD2 | few | TGTGCCAGCAGCCAAGATATACGGGACTATAGTCGGTCAGAGACCCAGTACTTC | CASSQDIRDYSRSETQYF
TRBJ2-7 | TRBV27 | . | once | TGTGCCAGCAGTTTATACACGGGACACCCCTCCTACGAGCAGTACTTC | CASSLYTGHPSYEQYF
TRBJ2-1 | TRBV19 | . | . | TGTGCCAGTAGTACTACGGGGTACAATGAGCAGTTCTTC | CASSTTGYNEQFF
TRBJ1-5 | TRBV5-6 | . | . | TGTGCCAGCAGTTCTGACAGTTTGGGACAGCCCCAGCATTTT | CASSSDSLGQPQHF
TRBJ1-2 | TRBV29-1 | . | once | TGCAGCGTTGAAGACCCTGCCGGTCTCTATGGCTACACCTTC | CSVEDPAGLYGYTF
TRBJ2-7 | TRBV15 | . | . | TGTGCCACCAGCAGAGATACCCAGGGAGGCGTCGAGCAGTACTTC | CATSRDTQGGVEQYF
TRBJ2-1 | TRBV7-6 | TRBD2 | . | TGTGCCAGCAGCAACCAACTAGCGGGGGGGCCCAATGAGCAGTTCTTC | CASSNQLAGGPNEQFF
TRBJ1-2 | TRBV5-6 | . | . | TGTGCCAGCAGCTTGGTGAGGGACTATGGCTACACCTTC | CASSLVRDYGYTF
TRBJ1-2 | TRBV11-2 | TRBD1 | . | TGTGCCAGCAGCCCCGGGAGGGGAGGGGGCGTCTATGGCTACACCTTC | CASSPGRGGGVYGYTF
TRBJ2-3 | TRBV7-6 | . | . | TGTGCCAGCAGCCAAGGGGTTAGCACAGATACGCAGTATTTT | CASSQGVSTDTQYF
TRBJ2-1 | TRBV29-1 | TRBD2 | . | TGCAGCGTTGATGGGGGGGAGTACAATGAGCAGTTCTTC | CSVDGGEYNEQFF
TRBJ2-1 | TRBV2 | TRBD1 | . | TGTGCCAGCAGCGGGGACAGGGGGCTGACGCAGTTCTTC | CASSGDRGLTQFF
TRBJ1-2 | TRBV9 | . | once | TGTGCCAGCAGCGGACGCGGGGGTCCCGGTGGCTACACCTTC | CASSGRGGPGGYTF
TRBJ2-7 | TRBV4-3 | TRBD1 | . | TGCGCCAGCAGCCAAGACAGGGGGTACGAGCAGTACTTC | CASSQDRGYEQYF
TRBJ2-2 | TRBV6-5 | . | . | TGTGCCGCGCGAGGGTGGACGACCCGGGAGCTGTTTTTT | CAARGWTTRELFF
TRBJ2-7 | TRBV13 | . | . | TGTGCCAGCAGCGCCAGCCGCTTCTCAGGGTGGAGCTCCTACGAGCAGTACTTC | CASSASRFSGWSSYEQYF
TRBJ2-3 | TRBV29-1 | TRBD2 | . | TGCAGCGTTTCTGAGTCGACTAGCGGGGGGCTTGGTACGCAGTATTTT | CSVSESTSGGLGTQYF
TRBJ2-7 | TRBV19 | TRBD2 | . | TGTGCCAGTAGTAGTAGCGGGGGGGGTTCCTACGAGCAGTACTTC | CASSSSGGGSYEQYF
TRBJ2-3 | TRBV4-3 | . | . | TGCGCCAGCAGCCAAGAATGGCGGGGTGGCACAGATACGCAGTATTTT | CASSQEWRGGTDTQYF
TRBJ2-4 | TRBV2 | . | . | TGTGCCAGCAGGACAGGACTAGCCAAAAACATTCAGTACTTC | CASRTGLAKNIQYF
TRBJ1-4 | TRBV5-5 | . | many | TGTGCCAGCAGCCGTGATCTAAATGAAAAACTGTTTTTT | CASSRDLNEKLFF